Below, 23 T cell receptor beta chains from the same sample are listed, as sequenced in a study of metastatic and nonmetastatic thyroid tumors. No patient received treatment before thyroid surgery. TCRdb reassembled clones from the PCR reads with MiXCR. The sample has under 45,000 clones, 35% seen once. Sample: tumor tissue. These TCRs come from a female donor with papillary thyroid cancer or a benign thyroid nodule (not recorded which). Some clones in this sample may be carry-over from other donors' samples.

This sequence joins TRBV7-3 and TRBJ2-1, with TRBD2 matching 8 bases. Germline trimming cut 5 bases from V and 8 bases from J; bases unmatched to any gene: 2. Per the germline V gene, CDR1 is SGHTA and CDR2 is FQGTGA. The CDR3 consists of 12 residues. The CDR3 nucleotides are TGTGCCAGCAGCCCGGGGGGGGATGAGCAGTTCTTC. Its protein is CASSPGGDEQFF.

Concerning this clone: The junction differs from germline at one of its ends, possibly a read error. V gene TRBV7-7 combines with J gene TRBJ2-2; TRBD1 matches 8 bases. The CDR3 length is 14 residues. The germline V gene has CDR1 SSHAT and CDR2 FNYEAQ (reference sequence). The CDR3 sequence is CASSLTGEAGELFF. DNA for the CDR3: TGTGCTAGCAGCTTGACAGGGGAGGCCGGGGAGCTGTTTTTT.

The chain combines TRBV6-5 with TRBJ2-1; D remains ambiguous. Germline CDR1 MNHEY, CDR2 SVGAGI. V lost 5 bases, J lost 5 bases, and 13 bases lay in between. CDR3 length: 14 amino acids. The CDR3 DNA reads as TGTGCCAGCAGTCACGAATTCCCCAACAATGAGCAGTTCTTC. Its translation: CASSHEFPNNEQFF.

The chain uses TRBV20-1 and TRBJ2-2, with TRBD2 identical over 10 bases. CDR1 is DFQATT and CDR2 is SNEGSKA in the germline V gene (reference sequence). With V trimmed by 0 bases and J by 6 bases, 4 bases remained unmatched. The CDR3 contains 15 residues. This chain's CDR3 is CSARDLAGEAGELFF. The CDR3 region has the DNA TGCAGTGCTAGAGATCTAGCGGGAGAGGCCGGGGAGCTGTTTTTT.

The chain uses TRBV28 and TRBJ1-3; tentatively, D is TRBD1 (6 bases). The CDR3 runs 16 residues. Germline V gene data show CDR1 as MDHEN and CDR2 as SYDVKM. V gave up 7 bases and J gave up 0 bases, with 16 bases separating them. This CDR3 reads CASTSPGANSGNTIYF. In DNA form, the CDR3 reads TGTGCCAGCACCTCCCCAGGGGCCAACTCTGGAAACACCATATATTTT.

This clone occurred a few times. The chain links TRBV6-1 to TRBJ1-1, with TRBD1 as a possible D gene (5 bases). The length of the CDR3 is 13 residues. The V gene lost 7 bases and the J gene lost 4 bases, with 13 bases spanning the gap. CDR1 and CDR2 (germline): MNHNS, SASEGT. CDR3 sequence: CASKQGRGTEAFF. Here the CDR3 DNA reads TGTGCCAGCAAGCAGGGCCGTGGCACTGAAGCTTTCTTT.

This sequence joins TRBV20-1 and TRBJ2-7; TRBD2 matches 8 bases. Germline V gene data show CDR1 as DFQATT and CDR2 as SNEGSKA (reference sequence). The CDR3 extends over 14 amino acids. After removal of 2 bases from V and 5 bases from J, the junction contained 8 bases not matched to a gene. This CDR3 is CSARSAGGGHEQYF. DNA for the CDR3: TGCAGTGCTAGAAGTGCGGGAGGAGGGCACGAGCAGTACTTC.

The chain recombines TRBV4-1 with TRBJ2-1; TRBD2 matches at 9 bases. With 0 bases clipped from V and 0 bases from J, the junction kept 6 bases outside the gene matches. The CDR3 runs 18 residues. CDR1 is MGHRA, CDR2 YSYEKL, per germline. This chain's CDR3 is CASSQDPAGGYSYNEQFF. CDR3 bases: TGCGCCAGCAGCCAAGATCCCGCGGGAGGGTACTCCTACAATGAGCAGTTCTTC.

The rearrangement links TRBV24-1 to TRBJ2-7; maybe TRBD2 (6 bases). Germline CDR1 and CDR2: KGHDR and SFDVKD. This CDR3 has 12 residues. Trimming removed 4 bases from V and 8 bases from J, with 11 bases in between. CDR3 coding DNA: TGTGCCACCAGTGAGGAGGGAGCGAAGCAGTACTTC. It encodes CATSEEGAKQYF.

This chain uses TRBV6-1 with TRBJ2-7; TRBD1 matches 9 bases. V was clipped by 10 bases and J by 6 bases; unmatched bases: 7. The CDR3 consists of 12 residues. Per the germline V gene, CDR1 is MNHNS and CDR2 is SASEGT. The CDR3 nucleotides read TGTGCCACCGGACAGGGGTTGGGCGAGCAGTACTTC. Its protein is CATGQGLGEQYF.

The chain has TRBV24-1 and TRBJ1-5, with D unclear. Germline lookup yields CDR1 KGHDR and CDR2 SFDVKD. This CDR3 has 15 amino acids. Trimming stripped 5 bases from V and 4 bases from J, with 14 bases between. CDR3: CATSVAGDRNQPQHF. Written as DNA, the CDR3 is TGTGCCACCAGTGTAGCCGGGGATCGGAATCAGCCCCAGCATTTT.

The chain joins TRBV19 to TRBJ2-7, with unresolved D. Deletions cut 5 bases from V and 0 bases from J, with 14 bases between. There are 15 residues in the CDR3. Per germline, CDR1 LNHDA and CDR2 SQIVND (reference sequence). CDR3 protein: CASSPQATYSYEQYF. The CDR3 DNA reads TGTGCCAGTAGTCCTCAGGCAACCTACTCCTACGAGCAGTACTTC.

The chain has TRBV5-1 and TRBJ2-1; D is uncertain. The CDR3 has 13 amino acids. V was cut by 1 base and J by 7 bases, with 9 bases left in between. Per the germline V gene, CDR1 is SGHRS and CDR2 is YFSETQ. The CDR3 sequence: CASSLRVRNEQFF. CDR3 bases: TGCGCCAGCAGCTTGAGGGTTAGGAATGAGCAGTTCTTC.

This clone appeared a few times. The gene calls are TRBV6-1 and TRBJ2-7, with 8 positions matching TRBD1. The CDR3 extends over 15 amino acids. The V and J ends lost 5 bases and 5 bases, in that order; junction bases with no gene match: 11. Looked up from germline, CDR1 is MNHNS and CDR2 is SASEGT. CDR3 DNA: TGTGCCAGCAGTCCACGGAGGACAGGGTTGGACGAGCAGTACTTC. Translating it yields CASSPRRTGLDEQYF.

This chain uses TRBV5-6 with TRBJ2-7; 8 bases match TRBD1. The trim removed 4 bases at V and 4 bases at J, leaving 7 bases unmatched. Germline V gene sequence: CDR1 SGHDT, CDR2 YYEEEE. This CDR3 is built from 14 residues. CDR3: CASSLGTGIYEQYF. The CDR3 DNA is TGTGCCAGCAGCCTCGGGACAGGCATTTACGAGCAGTACTTC.

A few counts support this clone. The junction departs from germline at one end; a sequencing error may be responsible. The chain joins TRBV28 to TRBJ1-5; TRBD1 is a possible D gene (5 bases). The CDR3 sequence is 14 residues long. In germline, CDR1 is MDHEN, CDR2 SYDVKM. The CDR3 nucleotides are TGTGCCAGCGGTTTGTCGGGACCTAATCAGCCCCAGCATTTT. This sequence encodes CASGLSGPNQPQHF.

The chain employs TRBV20-1 and TRBJ2-1; TRBD2 might be the D (6 bases). This CDR3 contains 13 residues. Per the germline V gene, CDR1 is DFQATT and CDR2 is SNEGSKA (reference sequence). V gave up 3 bases and J gave up 4 bases, with 10 bases separating them. The CDR3 loop reads CSASGGVYNEQFF. CDR3 bases: TGCAGTGCTAGCGGAGGGGTATACAATGAGCAGTTCTTC.

In its sample, this clone is medium-sized. The chain has TRBV25-1 and TRBJ2-3, with TRBD2 matching 13 bases. Looked up from germline, CDR1 is MGHDK and CDR2 is SYGVNS. Losses at the gene ends were 3 bases for V and 6 bases for J; bases not matched to a gene: 6. This CDR3 contains 16 residues. The CDR3 sequence is CASSDVGLAGADTQYF. In nucleotides, the CDR3 is TGTGCCAGCAGTGACGTAGGACTAGCGGGAGCGGATACGCAGTATTTT.

The chain employs TRBV28 and TRBJ1-2, with 7 bases identical to TRBD1. This CDR3 contains 15 residues. Germline V gene data show CDR1 as MDHEN and CDR2 as SYDVKM. V shed 7 bases, J shed 6 bases, and the junction held 14 bases outside the gene matches. In DNA form, the CDR3 reads TGTGCCAGCACAGGGGGATGGACACCCGAGGATGGCTACACCTTC. It codes for CASTGGWTPEDGYTF.

In its sample, this clone was seen once. The CDR3 nucleotides read TGCAGTGCCCCGAGTCCTAGCAATCAGCCCCAGCATTTT. Amino acids: CSAPSPSNQPQHF. The gene calls are TRBV20-1 and TRBJ1-5, with D unclear. V was shortened by 6 bases and J by 0 bases, with 9 bases between the two germline ends. The CDR3 extends over 13 amino acids. Germline V gene data show CDR1 as DFQATT and CDR2 as SNEGSKA (reference sequence).

The rearrangement uses TRBV12-3 or TRBV12-4 and TRBJ2-3, with TRBD2 matching 11 bases. This CDR3 has 16 amino acids. The V segment lost 5 bases and the J segment 2 bases; nucleotides outside the gene matches: 6. The CDR3 reads CASSPGTSGLTDTQYF. The CDR3 DNA reads TGTGCCAGCAGTCCGGGGACTAGCGGCCTCACAGATACGCAGTATTTT.

A few counts support this clone. J is TRBJ1-2 and V is TRBV28, with D possibly TRBD1 on 5 matching bases. The CDR3 loop spans 15 amino acids. CDR1 is MDHEN, CDR2 SYDVKM, per germline. The ends were cut back, 6 bases at V and 3 bases at J, with 17 bases in the middle. CDR3 residues: CASRPGGTIDYGYTF. DNA of the CDR3: TGTGCCAGCAGGCCCGGGGGGACCATAGACTATGGCTACACCTTC.

The genes are TRBV5-1 and TRBJ1-2; 9 bases map to TRBD1. After removal of 0 bases from V and 7 bases from J, the junction contained 10 bases not matched to a gene. Germline V gives CDR1 SGHRS, CDR2 YFSETQ. The CDR3 loop spans 16 amino acids. The CDR3: CASSLAPGTGLSGYTF. CDR3 coding DNA: TGCGCCAGCAGCTTGGCACCCGGGACAGGGTTGTCTGGCTACACCTTC.